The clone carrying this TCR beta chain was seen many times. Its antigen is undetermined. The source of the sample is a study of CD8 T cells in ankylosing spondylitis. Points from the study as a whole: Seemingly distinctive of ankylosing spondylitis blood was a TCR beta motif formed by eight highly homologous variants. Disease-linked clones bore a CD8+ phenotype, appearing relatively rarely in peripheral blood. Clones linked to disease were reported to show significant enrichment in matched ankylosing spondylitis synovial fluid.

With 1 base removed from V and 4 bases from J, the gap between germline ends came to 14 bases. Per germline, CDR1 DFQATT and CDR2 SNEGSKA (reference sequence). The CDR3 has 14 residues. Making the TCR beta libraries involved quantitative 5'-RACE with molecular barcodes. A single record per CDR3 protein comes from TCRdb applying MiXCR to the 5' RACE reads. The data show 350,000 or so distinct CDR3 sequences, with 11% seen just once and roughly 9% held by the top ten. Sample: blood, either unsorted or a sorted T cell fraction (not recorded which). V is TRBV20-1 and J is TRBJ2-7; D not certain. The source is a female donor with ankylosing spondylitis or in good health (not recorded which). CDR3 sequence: CSARAASGLYEQYF. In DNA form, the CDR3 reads TGCAGTGCTAGAGCTGCTTCGGGCCTATACGAGCAGTACTTC.